This paragraph covers one T cell receptor beta chain sequence. Germline loops: CDR1 SQVTM, CDR2 ANQGSEA. This CDR3 has 13 residues. The V end was cut by 5 bases, the J end by 5 bases, with 14 bases between. These data are taken from a study of blood T cell repertoires in COVID-19. Repertoires were generated with immunoSEQ multiplex PCR, while TCRdb's copy carries only in-frame clones and drops some. The sample consists of fewer than 200,000 clones, approximately 84% of them appearing once. The source is a man aged 45-60 years who had recovered from COVID-19. The sequenced material came from PBMCs or T cells enriched from blood (not recorded which). The chain employs TRBV29-1 and TRBJ2-3; D perhaps matches TRBD1 (6 bases). As DNA, the CDR3 is TGCAGCGTTCCGGACAGAAGGCGAGATACGCAGTATTTT. It codes for CSVPDRRRDTQYF.